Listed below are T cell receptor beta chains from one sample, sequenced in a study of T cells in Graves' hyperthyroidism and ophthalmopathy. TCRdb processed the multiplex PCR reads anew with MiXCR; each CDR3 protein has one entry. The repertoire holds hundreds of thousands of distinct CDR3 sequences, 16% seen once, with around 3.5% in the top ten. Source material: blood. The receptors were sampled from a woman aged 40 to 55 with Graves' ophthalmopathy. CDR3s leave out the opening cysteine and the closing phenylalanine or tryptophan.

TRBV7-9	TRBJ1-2	ASSLASGSNYGYT
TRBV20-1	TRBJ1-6	SARQGVGSPLH
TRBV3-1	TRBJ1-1	ASSPNSWSNTEAF
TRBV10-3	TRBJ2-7	ANQGQGSYEQY
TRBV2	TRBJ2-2	ASRDGRSTGELF
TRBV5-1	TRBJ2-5	ASSLRLAGNTGQETQY
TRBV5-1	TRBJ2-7	ASSQGTSGSYEQY
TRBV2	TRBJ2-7	ASSDGGRYYEQY
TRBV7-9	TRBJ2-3	ASSFSTGGTDTQY
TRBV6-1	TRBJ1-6	ASGTGYLNNSPLH
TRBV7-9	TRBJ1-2	ASSLTGQGESGYT
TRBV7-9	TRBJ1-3	ASSAFQGATGNTIY
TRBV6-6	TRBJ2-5	ASSYSPGGRGETQY
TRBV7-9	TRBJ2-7	ASSLAGLNYEQH
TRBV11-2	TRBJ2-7	ASSLESQSSYEQY
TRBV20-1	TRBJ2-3	SARDRRSQDTQY
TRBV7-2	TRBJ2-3	ASRGLGTDTQY
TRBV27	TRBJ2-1	ASSSTDNEQF
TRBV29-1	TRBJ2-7	SVSGTSGSVYEQY
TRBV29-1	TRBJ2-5	SVEAGEETQY
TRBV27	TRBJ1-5	ASWTGSNQPQH
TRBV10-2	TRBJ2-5	ASSDRDRGKETQY
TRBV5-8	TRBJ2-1	ASSLGDLPYNEQF
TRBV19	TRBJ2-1	ASKPDGGNEQF
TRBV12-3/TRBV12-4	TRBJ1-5	ASSPGRNSNQPQH
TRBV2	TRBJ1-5	ASRGTGAGGQPQH
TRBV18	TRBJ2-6	ASSPPGPLSSGANVLT
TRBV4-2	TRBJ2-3	ASSQASGRASTDTQY
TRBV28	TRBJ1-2	ASSLPPYGYT
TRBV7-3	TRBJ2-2	ASSPGGGAGELF
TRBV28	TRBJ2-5	ASSQGGREETQY
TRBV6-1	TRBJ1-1	ASHPPRAEAF
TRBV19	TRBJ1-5	ASSINLKGYGKQPQH
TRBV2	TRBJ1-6	ASNPQGASNSPLH
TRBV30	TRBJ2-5	AWTTPRARPETQY
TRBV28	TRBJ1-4	ASSSFTGRNLPGGNEKLF
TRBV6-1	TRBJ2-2	ASSNAPNTGELF
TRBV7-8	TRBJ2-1	ASSDYRGRGNEQF
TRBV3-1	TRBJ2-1	ASSQDRVGSDNEQF
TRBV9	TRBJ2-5	ASSSRGKVGETQY
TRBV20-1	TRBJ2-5	SAKMETQY